This section outlines one T cell receptor (beta chain) sequence together with its context. What it recognizes is unknown. Use of 60 Vbeta and 13 Jbeta primers characterized the PCR. Data came from immunoSEQ multiplex PCR; TCRdb stores just in-frame clones and leaves some out. This table holds 100,000 to 150,000 clones. This sample is part of a study of cytomegalovirus exposure and HLA in healthy donors. Study-wide results and limits: When analyzed later, a missense DCLRE1C variant was found to be linked to TCR beta V- and J-gene trimming. Later analysis found that TCR beta chains associated with HLA were more clonally expanded than other, equally common chains. Earlier analysis looked at TCR beta V segments, and most were productive about 87% or about 30% of the time. The authors assumed roughly uniform sequencing depth across donors for presence/absence analyses.

The sample comprised PBMCs. This TCR derives from a woman between 40 and 55 years old in good health and CMV-seropositive.

CDR3 sequence reads: CASSLGPSGSPYNEQFF. The CDR3, as DNA: TGCGCCAGCAGCTTGGGTCCTAGCGGGAGCCCCTACAATGAGCAGTTCTTC. The chain has TRBV5-1 and TRBJ2-1; 10 nucleotides line up with TRBD2. Trimming took 0 bases from V and 2 from J; bases not matched to a gene: 5. Germline V gene sequence: CDR1 SGHRS, CDR2 YFSETQ. This CDR3 has 17 amino acids.